A selection of T cell receptor beta chains follows, all from one sample in a study of T cells in localized non-small cell lung cancer. Measured with immunoSEQ multiplex PCR; TCRdb has only the in-frame clones, and not every one. The data hold some 17,000 clones, with around 82% observed a single time. The material was peripheral blood, obtained before any cancer treatment. The receptors stem from a male donor at least 60 years old with stage III lung adenocarcinoma. Both conserved end residues are part of each CDR3. D genes are given only for firm matches.

v_gene: TRBV7-9
d_gene: .
j_gene: TRBJ1-3
CDR3aa: CASSLGTLSGNTIYF

v_gene: TRBV5-1
d_gene: .
j_gene: TRBJ2-5
CDR3aa: CASSFPGQETQYF

v_gene: TRBV6-4
d_gene: TRBD1
j_gene: TRBJ2-2
CDR3aa: CASRKLQGAGELFF

v_gene: TRBV7-9
d_gene: .
j_gene: TRBJ1-1
CDR3aa: CASSFYRALNTEAFF

v_gene: TRBV30
d_gene: .
j_gene: TRBJ1-6
CDR3aa: CAWSENNSPLHF

v_gene: TRBV10-1
d_gene: .
j_gene: TRBJ2-5
CDR3aa: CASSAGGQETQYF

v_gene: TRBV5-5
d_gene: TRBD1
j_gene: TRBJ1-6
CDR3aa: CASSIRQGYSPLHF

v_gene: TRBV5-1
d_gene: .
j_gene: TRBJ1-1
CDR3aa: CASSLEGNTEAFF

v_gene: TRBV7-3
d_gene: TRBD2
j_gene: TRBJ2-1
CDR3aa: CASSPQPGTTSYNEQFF

v_gene: TRBV5-7
d_gene: TRBD2
j_gene: TRBJ2-5
CDR3aa: CASSRRGRGDQETQYF

v_gene: TRBV6-6
d_gene: .
j_gene: TRBJ1-2
CDR3aa: CASSSNTYGYTF

v_gene: TRBV6-5
d_gene: .
j_gene: TRBJ2-5
CDR3aa: CASSYRPQETQYF

v_gene: TRBV7-6
d_gene: TRBD1
j_gene: TRBJ2-5
CDR3aa: CASSLAWTGGLETQYF

v_gene: TRBV10-2
d_gene: .
j_gene: TRBJ2-1
CDR3aa: CASSVGAGGQFF

v_gene: TRBV29-1
d_gene: .
j_gene: TRBJ1-1
CDR3aa: CSVEDGPLNTEAFF

v_gene: TRBV27
d_gene: .
j_gene: TRBJ1-1
CDR3aa: CASRRSLNTEAFF

v_gene: TRBV9
d_gene: .
j_gene: TRBJ1-3
CDR3aa: CASSVGGTSGNTIYF